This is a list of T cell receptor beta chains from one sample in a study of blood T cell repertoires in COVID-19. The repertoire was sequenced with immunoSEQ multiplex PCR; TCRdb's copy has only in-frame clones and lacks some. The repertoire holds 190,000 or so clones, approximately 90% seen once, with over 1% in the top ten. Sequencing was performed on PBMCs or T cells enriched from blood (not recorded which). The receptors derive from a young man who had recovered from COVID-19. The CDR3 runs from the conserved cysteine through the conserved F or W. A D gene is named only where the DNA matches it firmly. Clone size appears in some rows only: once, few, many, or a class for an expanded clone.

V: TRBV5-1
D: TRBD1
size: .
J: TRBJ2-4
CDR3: CASSPGGANIQYF
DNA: TGCGCCAGCAGCCCAGGGGGCGCGAACATTCAGTACTTC

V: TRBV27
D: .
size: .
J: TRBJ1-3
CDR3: CASSLSAPRQVVFLGNTIYF
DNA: TGTGCCAGCAGTTTATCCGCCCCCCGACAGGTAGTGTTTTTGGGAAACACCATATATTTT

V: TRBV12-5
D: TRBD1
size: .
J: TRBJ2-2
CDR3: CASGLVRTGGTGELFF
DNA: TGTGCTAGTGGTTTGGTACGGACAGGGGGGACCGGGGAGCTGTTTTTT

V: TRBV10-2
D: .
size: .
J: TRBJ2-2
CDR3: CASSVLPQGQYTGELFF
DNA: TGCGCCAGCAGTGTTCTCCCCCAGGGCCAATACACCGGGGAGCTGTTTTTT

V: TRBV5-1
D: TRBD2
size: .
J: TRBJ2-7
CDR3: CASSPAGGTWREQYF
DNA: TGCGCCAGCAGCCCGGCGGGAGGGACCTGGCGCGAGCAGTACTTC

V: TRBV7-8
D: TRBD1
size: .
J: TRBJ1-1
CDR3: CASSRDRGTEAFF
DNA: TGTGCCAGCAGCAGGGACAGGGGCACTGAAGCTTTCTTT

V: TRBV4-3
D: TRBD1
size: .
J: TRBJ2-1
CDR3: CASSQDRDSSEQFF
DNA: TGCGCCAGCAGCCAAGATCGGGACAGCTCTGAGCAGTTCTTC

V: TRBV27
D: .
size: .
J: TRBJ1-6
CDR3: CASSQGLINSPLHF
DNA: TGTGCCAGCAGTCAGGGACTGATAAATTCACCCCTCCACTTT

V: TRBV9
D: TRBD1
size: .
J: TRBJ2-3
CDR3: CASSASGQSTDTQYF
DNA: TGTGCCAGCAGCGCGTCGGGACAGAGCACAGATACGCAGTATTTT

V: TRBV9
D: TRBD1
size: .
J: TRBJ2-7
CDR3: CASSVGTGVPYEQYF
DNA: TGTGCCAGCAGCGTGGGGACAGGGGTTCCCTACGAGCAGTACTTC

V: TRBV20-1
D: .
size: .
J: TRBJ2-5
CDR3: CSARIGETQYF
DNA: TGCAGTGCTAGAATCGGAGAGACCCAGTACTTC

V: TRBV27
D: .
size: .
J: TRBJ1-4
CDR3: CASSSLGASNEKLFF
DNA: TGTGCCAGCAGTTCCCTAGGCGCCTCTAATGAAAAACTGTTTTTT

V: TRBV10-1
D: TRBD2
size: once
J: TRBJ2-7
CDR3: CASSGGLAGAYEQYF
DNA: TGCGCCAGCAGTGGGGGACTAGCGGGGGCCTACGAGCAGTACTTC

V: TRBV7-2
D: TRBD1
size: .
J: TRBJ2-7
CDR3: CASSLAEGQGAYF
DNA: TGTGCCAGCAGCTTAGCGGAGGGTCAGGGGGCGTACTTC

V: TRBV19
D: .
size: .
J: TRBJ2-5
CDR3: CASSPGGETQYF
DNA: TGTGCCAGTAGTCCAGGGGGGGAGACCCAGTACTTC

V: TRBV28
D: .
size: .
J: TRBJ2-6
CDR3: CASTYSGSGANVLTF
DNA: TGTGCCAGCACTTATTCAGGCTCTGGGGCCAACGTCCTGACTTTC

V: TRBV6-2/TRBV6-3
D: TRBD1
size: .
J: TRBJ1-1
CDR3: CASSYSGQGNTEAFF
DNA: TGTGCCAGCAGTTACTCGGGACAGGGTAACACTGAAGCTTTCTTT

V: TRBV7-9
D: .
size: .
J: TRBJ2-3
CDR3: CASSFDGWEIVTQYF
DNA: TGTGCCAGCAGTTTCGATGGCTGGGAGATCGTTACGCAGTATTTT

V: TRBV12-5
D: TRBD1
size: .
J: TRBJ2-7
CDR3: CASGRDRGEQYF
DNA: TGTGCTAGTGGACGGGACAGGGGCGAGCAGTACTTC

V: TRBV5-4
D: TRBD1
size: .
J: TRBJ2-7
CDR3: CASSFGGRGRNYEQYF
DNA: TGTGCCAGCAGCTTTGGTGGTAGGGGGCGAAACTACGAGCAGTACTTC

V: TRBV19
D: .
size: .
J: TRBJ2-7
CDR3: CASSPSRTAYEQYF
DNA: TGTGCCAGTAGTCCGTCACGGACAGCCTACGAGCAGTACTTC

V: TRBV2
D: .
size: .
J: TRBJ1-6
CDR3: CASSETESPLHF
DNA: TGTGCCAGCAGTGAAACGGAGTCACCCCTCCACTTT

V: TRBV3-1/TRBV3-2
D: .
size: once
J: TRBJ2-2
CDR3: CASSQGGRGVGGELFF
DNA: TGTGCCAGCAGCCAAGGGGGACGCGGGGTTGGCGGGGAGCTGTTTTTT

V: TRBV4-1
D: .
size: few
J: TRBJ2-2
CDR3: CASSQVELAGELFF
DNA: TGCGCCAGCAGCCAAGTCGAGTTGGCCGGGGAGCTGTTTTTT

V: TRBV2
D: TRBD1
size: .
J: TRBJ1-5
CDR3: CASSRDRGSWGNQPQHF
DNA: TGTGCCAGCAGTCGGGACAGGGGAAGTTGGGGCAATCAGCCCCAGCATTTT

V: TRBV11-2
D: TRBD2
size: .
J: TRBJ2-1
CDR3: CASSPGLAGEGNEQFF
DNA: TGTGCCAGCAGCCCTGGACTAGCGGGGGAAGGGAATGAGCAGTTCTTC

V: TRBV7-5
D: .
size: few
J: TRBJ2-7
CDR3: CARSSETSSYEQYF
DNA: TGTGCCAGAAGCTCCGAGACTAGCTCGTACGAGCAGTACTTC

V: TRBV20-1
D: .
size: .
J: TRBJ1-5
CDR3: CSASRGNGNQPQHF
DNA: TGCAGTGCTAGTAGGGGGAACGGCAATCAGCCCCAGCATTTT

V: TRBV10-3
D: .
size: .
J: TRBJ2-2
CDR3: CAITPTGNTGELFF
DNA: TGTGCCATCACGCCTACAGGGAACACCGGGGAGCTGTTTTTT

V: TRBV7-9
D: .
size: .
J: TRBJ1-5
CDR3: CASSLGTDNQPQHF
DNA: TGTGCCAGCAGCTTAGGGACAGACAATCAGCCCCAGCATTTT

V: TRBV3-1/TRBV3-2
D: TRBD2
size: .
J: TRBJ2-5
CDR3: CASSQDPSLAGQQETQYF
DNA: TGTGCCAGCAGCCAAGATCCCTCGCTAGCGGGCCAACAAGAGACCCAGTACTTC

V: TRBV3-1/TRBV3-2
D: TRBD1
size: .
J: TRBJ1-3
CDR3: CASSLRTGSSGNTIYF
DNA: TGTGCCAGCAGCCTCCGGACAGGGAGCTCTGGAAACACCATATATTTT

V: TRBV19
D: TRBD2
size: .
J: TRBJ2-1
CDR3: CASSKGTSGIYNEQFF
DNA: TGTGCCAGTAGTAAAGGGACTAGCGGAATCTACAATGAGCAGTTCTTC

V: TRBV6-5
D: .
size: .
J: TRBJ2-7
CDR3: CASSSGFYEQYF
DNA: TGTGCCAGCAGTTCCGGGTTCTACGAGCAGTACTTC

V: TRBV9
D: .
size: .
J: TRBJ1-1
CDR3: CASSPARGTEAFF
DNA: TGTGCCAGCAGCCCCGCCCGGGGGACTGAAGCTTTCTTT